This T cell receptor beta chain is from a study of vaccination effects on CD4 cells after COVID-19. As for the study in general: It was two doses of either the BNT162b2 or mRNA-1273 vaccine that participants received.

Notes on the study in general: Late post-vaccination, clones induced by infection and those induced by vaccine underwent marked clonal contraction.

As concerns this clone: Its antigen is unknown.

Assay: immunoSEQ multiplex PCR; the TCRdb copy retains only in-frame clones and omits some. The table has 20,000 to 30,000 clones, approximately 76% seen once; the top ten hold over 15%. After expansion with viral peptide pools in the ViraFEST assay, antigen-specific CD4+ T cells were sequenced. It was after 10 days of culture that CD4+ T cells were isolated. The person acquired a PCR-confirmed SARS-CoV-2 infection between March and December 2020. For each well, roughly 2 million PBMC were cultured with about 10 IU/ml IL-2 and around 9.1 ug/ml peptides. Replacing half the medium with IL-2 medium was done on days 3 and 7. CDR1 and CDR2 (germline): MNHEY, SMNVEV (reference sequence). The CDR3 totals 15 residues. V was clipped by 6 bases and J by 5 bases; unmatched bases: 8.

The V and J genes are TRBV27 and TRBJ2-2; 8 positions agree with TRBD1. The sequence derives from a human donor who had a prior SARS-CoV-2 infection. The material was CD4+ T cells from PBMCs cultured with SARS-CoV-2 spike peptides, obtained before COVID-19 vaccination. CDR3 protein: CASRWTGLRTGELFF. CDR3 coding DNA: TGTGCCAGCAGATGGACAGGGTTGCGAACCGGGGAGCTGTTTTTT.